The 6 T cell receptor beta chains reported below all come from one sample, sequenced in a study of shared clonotypes between healthy human individuals. Repertoires were generated with immunoSEQ multiplex PCR, while TCRdb's copy carries only in-frame clones and drops some. This sample has more than 1 million clones, with around 78% found just once. Sample: memory CD4+ T cells from PBMCs. Subset indicated: CD45RA-negative fraction. These receptors came from a man aged 18 to 30 in good health. Some clones in this sample may be carry-over from other donors' samples.

V usage is TRBV4-2 and J usage is TRBJ2-7, with 8 bases identical to TRBD2. The germline V gene encodes CDR1 LGHNA and CDR2 YNFKEQ. The CDR3 contains 14 residues. J gave up 5 bases and V 4 bases, and 7 bases lay outside the gene matches. The CDR3 DNA follows: TGTGCCAGCAGCCTGGGCGGGAGGATCGACGAGCAGTACTTC. This sequence encodes CASSLGGRIDEQYF.

This clone was observed a handful of times. The J gene is TRBJ1-5, the V gene TRBV5-6; no firm D call. There are 12 residues in the CDR3. Germline V gene lookup returns CDR1 SGHDT and CDR2 YYEEEE. V was trimmed by 5 bases and J by 3 bases, leaving 6 bases between them. The CDR3 loop reads CASSTVNQPQHF. The CDR3 nucleotides read TGTGCCAGCAGTACAGTCAATCAGCCCCAGCATTTT.

The chain has TRBV6-5 and TRBJ1-2; D is ambiguous. Germline CDR1 is MNHEY and CDR2 is SVGAGI. This CDR3 contains 12 residues. The V end lost 2 bases, the J end lost 4 bases, and 5 bases lay between the germline ends. CDR3 in amino acids: CASSYGFYGYTF. The CDR3 DNA follows: TGTGCCAGCAGTTACGGATTCTATGGCTACACCTTC.

About this clone: This specimen includes other DNA sequences encoding the same CDR3. The rearrangement joins TRBV5-6 to TRBJ1-2, with 9 bases matching TRBD1. The CDR3 is 13 residues long. CDR1 and CDR2 from the germline V gene are SGHDT and YYEEEE. The V and J ends lost 4 bases and 8 bases, in that order; junction bases with no gene match: 6. CDR3 nucleotides: TGTGCCAGCAGCCCTACAGGGGGCTACGGCTACACCTTC. It codes for CASSPTGGYGYTF.

The rearrangement uses TRBV28 and TRBJ2-3; D perhaps matches TRBD2 (6 bases). Trimming stripped 8 bases from V and 6 bases from J, with 15 bases between. The V gene's germline CDR1 is MDHEN and CDR2 SYDVKM. This CDR3 region has 13 residues. CDR3 protein: CASHRGIGDTQYF. DNA for the CDR3: TGTGCCAGCCATCGGGGGATTGGTGATACGCAGTATTTT.

The V call is TRBV6-1, the J call TRBJ2-7; D unresolved. The CDR3 is 13 residues long. Per the germline V gene, CDR1 is MNHNS and CDR2 is SASEGT. Trimming stripped 3 bases from V and 7 bases from J, with 13 bases between. DNA of the CDR3: TGTGCCAGCAGTGAGGGCCCAACGAGGGAGCAGTACTTC. Translation: CASSEGPTREQYF.